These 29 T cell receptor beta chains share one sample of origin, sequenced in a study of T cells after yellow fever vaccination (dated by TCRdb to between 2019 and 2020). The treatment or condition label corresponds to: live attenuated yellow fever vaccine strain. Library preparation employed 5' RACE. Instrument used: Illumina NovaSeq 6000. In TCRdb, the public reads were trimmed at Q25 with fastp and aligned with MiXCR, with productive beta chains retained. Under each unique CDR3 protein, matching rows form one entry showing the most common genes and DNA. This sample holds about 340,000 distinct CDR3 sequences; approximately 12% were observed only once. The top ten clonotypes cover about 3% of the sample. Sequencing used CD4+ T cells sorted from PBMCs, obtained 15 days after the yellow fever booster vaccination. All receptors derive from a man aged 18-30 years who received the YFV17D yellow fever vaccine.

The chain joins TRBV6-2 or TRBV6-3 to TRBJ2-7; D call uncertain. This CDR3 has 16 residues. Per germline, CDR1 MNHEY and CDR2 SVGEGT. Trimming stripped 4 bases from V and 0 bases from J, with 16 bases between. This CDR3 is CASSSVRSSSSYEQYV. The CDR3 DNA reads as TGTGCCAGCAGTTCCGTCAGGTCTTCGAGCTCCTACGAGCAGTACGTC.

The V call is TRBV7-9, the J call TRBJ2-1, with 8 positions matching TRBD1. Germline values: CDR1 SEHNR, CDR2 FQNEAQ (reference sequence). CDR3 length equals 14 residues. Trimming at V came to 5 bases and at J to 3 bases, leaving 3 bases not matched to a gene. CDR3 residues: CASSRTGIYNEQFF. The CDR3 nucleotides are TGTGCCAGCAGCCGGACAGGGATCTACAATGAGCAGTTCTTC.

The CDR3: CASSSGLAGGSYNEQFF. In DNA form, the CDR3 reads TGCGCCAGCAGCTCGGGACTAGCGGGGGGCTCCTACAATGAGCAGTTCTTC. The chain carries TRBV5-1 and TRBJ2-1; 15 bases align to TRBD2. CDR1 and CDR2 from the germline V gene are SGHRS and YFSETQ. Losses at the gene ends were 3 bases for V and 0 bases for J; bases not matched to a gene: 1. The CDR3 has 17 residues.

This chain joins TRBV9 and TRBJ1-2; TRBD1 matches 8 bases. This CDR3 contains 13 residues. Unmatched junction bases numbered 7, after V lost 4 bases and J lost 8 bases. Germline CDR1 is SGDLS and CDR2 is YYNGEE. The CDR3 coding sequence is TGTGCCAGCAGCCCCTGGACAGGGCGCGGCTACACCTTC. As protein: CASSPWTGRGYTF.

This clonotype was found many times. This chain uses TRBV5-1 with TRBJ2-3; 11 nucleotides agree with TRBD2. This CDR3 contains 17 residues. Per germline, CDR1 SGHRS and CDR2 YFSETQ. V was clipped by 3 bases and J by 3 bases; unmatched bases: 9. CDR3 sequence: CASSSRLSGGVTDTQYF. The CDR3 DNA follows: TGCGCCAGCAGCTCTCGACTTAGCGGGGGGGTTACAGATACGCAGTATTTT.

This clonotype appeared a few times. The CDR3 region is CASSIRTASETQYF. As DNA, the CDR3 is TGTGCCAGCAGTATCCGGACTGCGTCGGAGACCCAGTACTTC. This rearrangement joins TRBV27 to TRBJ2-5; possibly TRBD2 for D (5 bases). In germline, CDR1 is MNHEY, CDR2 SMNVEV (reference sequence). CDR3 length: 14 residues. Deletions cut 5 bases from V and 5 bases from J, with 15 bases between.

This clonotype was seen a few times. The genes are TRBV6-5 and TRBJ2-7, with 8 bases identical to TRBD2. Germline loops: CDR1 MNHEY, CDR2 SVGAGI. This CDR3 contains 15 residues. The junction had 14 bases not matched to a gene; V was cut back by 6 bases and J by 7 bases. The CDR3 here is CASSTREGRVWEQYV. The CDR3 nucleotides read TGTGCCAGCAGCACCCGGGAGGGGCGAGTATGGGAGCAGTACGTC.

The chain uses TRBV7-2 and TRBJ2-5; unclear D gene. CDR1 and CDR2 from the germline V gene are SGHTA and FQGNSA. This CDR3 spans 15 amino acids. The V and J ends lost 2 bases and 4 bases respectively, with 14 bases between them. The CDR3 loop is CASSLLARALETQYF. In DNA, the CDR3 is TGTGCCAGCAGCTTATTGGCTCGGGCCCTAGAGACCCAGTACTTC.

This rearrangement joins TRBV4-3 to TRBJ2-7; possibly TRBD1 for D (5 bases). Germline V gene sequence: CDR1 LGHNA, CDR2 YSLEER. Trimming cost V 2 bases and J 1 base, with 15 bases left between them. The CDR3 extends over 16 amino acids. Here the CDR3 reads CASSQRTGRPSYEQYF. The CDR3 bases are TGCGCCAGCAGCCAACGTACAGGCCGACCTTCCTACGAGCAGTACTTC.

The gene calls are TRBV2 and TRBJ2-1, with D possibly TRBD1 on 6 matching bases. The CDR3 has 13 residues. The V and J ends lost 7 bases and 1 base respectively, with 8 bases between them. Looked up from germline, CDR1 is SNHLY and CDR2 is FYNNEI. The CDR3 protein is CASMRGSYNEQFF. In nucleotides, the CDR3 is TGTGCCAGCATGAGGGGGTCCTACAATGAGCAGTTCTTC.

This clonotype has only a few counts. CDR3 coding DNA: TGCGCCAGCAGCCAACTACTCGGGACAGCAAACTACGAGCAGTACTTC. The encoded protein is CASSQLLGTANYEQYF. The rearrangement uses TRBV4-3 and TRBJ2-7, with TRBD1 matching 7 bases. CDR3 length: 16 residues. The germline CDR1 and CDR2 sequences are LGHNA and YSLEER. V was pared by 2 bases and J by 3 bases, with 10 bases of the junction left unmatched.

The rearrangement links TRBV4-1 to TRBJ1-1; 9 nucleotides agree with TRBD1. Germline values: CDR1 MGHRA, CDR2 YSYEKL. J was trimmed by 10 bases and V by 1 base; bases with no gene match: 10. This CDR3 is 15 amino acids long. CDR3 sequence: CASSQGGGTGFGAFF. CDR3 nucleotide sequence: TGCGCCAGCAGCCAAGGAGGGGGGACAGGGTTCGGAGCTTTCTTT.

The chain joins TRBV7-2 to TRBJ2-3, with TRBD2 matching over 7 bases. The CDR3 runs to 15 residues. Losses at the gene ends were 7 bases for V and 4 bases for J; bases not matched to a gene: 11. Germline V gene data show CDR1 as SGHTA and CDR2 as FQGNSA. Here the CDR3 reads CASTRGGLVADTQYF. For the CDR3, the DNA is TGTGCCAGCACCCGCGGGGGACTTGTTGCAGATACGCAGTATTTT.

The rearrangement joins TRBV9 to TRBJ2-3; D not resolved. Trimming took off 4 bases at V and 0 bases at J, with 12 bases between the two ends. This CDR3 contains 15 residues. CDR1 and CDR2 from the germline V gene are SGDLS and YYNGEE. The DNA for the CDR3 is TGTGCCAGCAGCCCCCCAACCCTGAGCACAGATACGCAGTATTTT. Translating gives CASSPPTLSTDTQYF.

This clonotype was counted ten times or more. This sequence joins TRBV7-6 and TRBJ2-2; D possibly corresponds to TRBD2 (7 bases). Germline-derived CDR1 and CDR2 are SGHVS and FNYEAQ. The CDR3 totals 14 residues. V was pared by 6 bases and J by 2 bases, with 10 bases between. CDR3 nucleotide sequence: TGTGCCAGCAGGAGGGGGGGAAACACCGGGGAGCTGTTTTTT. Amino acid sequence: CASRRGGNTGELFF.

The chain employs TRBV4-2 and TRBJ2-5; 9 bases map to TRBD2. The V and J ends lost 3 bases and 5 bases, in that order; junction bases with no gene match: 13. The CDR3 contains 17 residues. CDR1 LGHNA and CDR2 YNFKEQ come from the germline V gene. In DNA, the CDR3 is TGTGCCAGCAGCCACCGAGTTGAGCGGGGGGAGGGGGAGACCCAGTACTTC. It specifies CASSHRVERGEGETQYF.

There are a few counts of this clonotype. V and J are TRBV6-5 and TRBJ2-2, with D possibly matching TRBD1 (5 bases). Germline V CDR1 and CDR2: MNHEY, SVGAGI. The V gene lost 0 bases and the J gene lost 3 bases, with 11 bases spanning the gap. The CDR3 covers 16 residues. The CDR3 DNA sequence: TGTGCCAGCAGTTACTCTACCGACAGACACACCGGGGAGCTGTTTTTT. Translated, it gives CASSYSTDRHTGELFF.

CDR3 DNA: TGTGCCAGCAGCTTAGGTCGGAGTGTGGGGGTAGAGGATACGCAGTATTTT. Translation gives CASSLGRSVGVEDTQYF. The chain uses TRBV13 and TRBJ2-3; D tentatively fits TRBD1 or TRBD2 (5 bases each). Between the trimmed V and J ends, which lost 0 bases and 6 bases, there was a span of 19 bases. CDR3 length: 17 amino acids. From germline, CDR1 is PRHDT and CDR2 FYEKMQ (reference sequence).

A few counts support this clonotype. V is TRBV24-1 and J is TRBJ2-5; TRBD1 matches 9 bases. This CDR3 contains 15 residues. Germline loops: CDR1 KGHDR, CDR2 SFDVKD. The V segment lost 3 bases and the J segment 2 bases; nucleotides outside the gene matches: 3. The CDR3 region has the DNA TGTGCCACCAGTGATGGGGGGACAGGGCAAGAGACCCAGTACTTC. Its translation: CATSDGGTGQETQYF.

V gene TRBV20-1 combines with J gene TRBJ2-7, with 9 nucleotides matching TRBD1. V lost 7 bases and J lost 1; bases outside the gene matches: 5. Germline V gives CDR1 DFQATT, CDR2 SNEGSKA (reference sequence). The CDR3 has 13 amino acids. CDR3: CSGRGQGSYEQYF. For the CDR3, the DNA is TGCAGTGGAAGGGGACAGGGTTCCTACGAGCAGTACTTC.

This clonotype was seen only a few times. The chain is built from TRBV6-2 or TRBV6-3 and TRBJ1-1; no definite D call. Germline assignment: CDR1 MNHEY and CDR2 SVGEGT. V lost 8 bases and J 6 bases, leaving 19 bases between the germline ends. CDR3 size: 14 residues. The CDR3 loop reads CASEHQLGMSEAFF. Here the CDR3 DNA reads TGTGCCAGCGAACACCAATTAGGGATGTCTGAAGCTTTCTTT.

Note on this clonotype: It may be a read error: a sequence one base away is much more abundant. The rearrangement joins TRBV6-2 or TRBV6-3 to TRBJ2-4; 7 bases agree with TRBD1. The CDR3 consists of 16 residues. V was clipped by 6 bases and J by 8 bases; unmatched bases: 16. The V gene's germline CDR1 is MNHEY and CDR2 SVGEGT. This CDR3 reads CASRTSLTGSMDIQYF. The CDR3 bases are TGTGCCAGCAGAACCTCCTTGACAGGGTCGATGGACATTCAGTACTTC.

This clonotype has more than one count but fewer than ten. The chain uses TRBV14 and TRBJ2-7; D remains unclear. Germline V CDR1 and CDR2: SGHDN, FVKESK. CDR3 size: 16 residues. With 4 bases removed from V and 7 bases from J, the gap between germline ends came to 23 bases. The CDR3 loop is CASSPPPHRSLGEQYF. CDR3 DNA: TGTGCCAGCAGCCCCCCACCGCACCGGTCCCTGGGGGAGCAGTACTTC.

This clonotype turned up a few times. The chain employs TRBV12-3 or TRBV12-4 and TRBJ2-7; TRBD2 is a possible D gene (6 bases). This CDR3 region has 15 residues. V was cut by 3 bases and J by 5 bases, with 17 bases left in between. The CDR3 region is CASSLFGGQGDEQYF. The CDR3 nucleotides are TGTGCCAGCAGTTTGTTTGGAGGGCAGGGTGACGAGCAGTACTTC.

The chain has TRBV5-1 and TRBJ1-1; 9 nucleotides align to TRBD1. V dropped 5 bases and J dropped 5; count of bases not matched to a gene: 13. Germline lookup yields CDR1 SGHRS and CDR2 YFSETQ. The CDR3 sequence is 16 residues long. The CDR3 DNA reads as TGCGCCAGCAGTCCAGCCCCGGGACAGGGTTGGACTGAAGCTTTCTTT. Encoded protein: CASSPAPGQGWTEAFF.

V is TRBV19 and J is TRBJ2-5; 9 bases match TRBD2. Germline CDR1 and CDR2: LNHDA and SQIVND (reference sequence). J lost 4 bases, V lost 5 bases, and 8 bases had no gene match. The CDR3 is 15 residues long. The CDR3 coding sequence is TGTGCCAGTAGTCGGAGTGGGACTAGCATAGAGACCCAGTACTTC. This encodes CASSRSGTSIETQYF.

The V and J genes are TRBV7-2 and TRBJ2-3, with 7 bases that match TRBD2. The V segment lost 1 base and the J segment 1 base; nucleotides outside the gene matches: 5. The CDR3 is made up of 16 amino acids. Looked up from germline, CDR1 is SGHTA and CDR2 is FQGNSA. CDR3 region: CASSLVWTRRTDTQYF. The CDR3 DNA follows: TGTGCCAGCAGCTTAGTTTGGACTAGACGCACAGATACGCAGTATTTT. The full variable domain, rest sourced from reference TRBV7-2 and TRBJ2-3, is GAGVSQSPSNKVTEKGKDVELRCDPISGHTALYWYRQSLGQGLEFLIYFQGNSAPDKSGLPSDRFSAERTGGSVSTLTIQRTQQEDSAVYLCASSLVWTRRTDTQYFGPGTRLTVL.

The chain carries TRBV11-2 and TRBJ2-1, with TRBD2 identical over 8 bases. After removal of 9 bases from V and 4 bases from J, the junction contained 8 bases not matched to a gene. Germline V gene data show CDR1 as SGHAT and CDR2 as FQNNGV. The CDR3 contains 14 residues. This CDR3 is CASLRGGSYNEQFF. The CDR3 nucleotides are TGTGCCAGTTTACGCGGGGGGTCTTACAATGAGCAGTTCTTC.

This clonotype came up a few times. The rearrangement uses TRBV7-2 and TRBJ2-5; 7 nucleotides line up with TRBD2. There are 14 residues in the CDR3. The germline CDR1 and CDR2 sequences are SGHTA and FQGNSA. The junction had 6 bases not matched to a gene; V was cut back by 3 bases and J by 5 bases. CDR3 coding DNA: TGTGCCAGCAGCTTCCAGCGGGGCGCTGAGACCCAGTACTTC. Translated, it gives CASSFQRGAETQYF. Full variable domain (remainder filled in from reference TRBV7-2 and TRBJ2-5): GAGVSQSPSNKVTEKGKDVELRCDPISGHTALYWYRQSLGQGLEFLIYFQGNSAPDKSGLPSDRFSAERTGGSVSTLTIQRTQQEDSAVYLCASSFQRGAETQYFGPGTRLLVL.